This passage covers 15 T cell receptor beta chains from one sample sequenced in a study of blood T cells in healthy people across ages (dated by TCRdb to the mid-2010s). The method was 5' RACE. The second PCR ran for about 7 to 11 cycles and used a J-beta primer mix along with a sample-barcoded 5' primer. TCRdb reprocessed the public reads (quality trimming at Q25 with fastp, clone calling with MiXCR) and kept in-frame beta chains. Entries are consolidated by CDR3 protein sequence, retaining the most common genes and DNA. The sample table records around 1,800,000 distinct CDR3 sequences; about two fifths of these occur just once. Approximately 22% of the sample lies in the top ten. The specimen was blood. These receptors were obtained from a human donor in good health.

This clonotype came up a few times. The V gene is TRBV30, the J gene TRBJ2-5; D is unclear. Germline lookup yields CDR1 GTSNPN and CDR2 SVGIG (reference sequence). This CDR3 is 13 amino acids long. Trimming shortened V by 0 bases and J by 6 bases, and 11 bases separated the two germline ends. The CDR3 reads CAWSVSRSQTQYF. Here the CDR3 DNA reads TGTGCCTGGAGTGTGTCTCGGAGTCAGACCCAGTACTTC. Full variable domain (outside the CDR3, taken from reference TRBV30 and TRBJ2-5): SQTIHQWPATLVQPVGSPLSLECTVEGTSNPNLYWYRQAAGRGLQLLFYSVGIGQISSEVPQNLSASRPQDRQFILSSKKLLLSDSGFYLCAWSVSRSQTQYFGPGTRLLVL.

This rearrangement joins TRBV6-1 to TRBJ2-5, with D maybe TRBD2 (5 bases). The J call is uncertain, as TRBJ2-7 better fits the DNA end. The length of the CDR3 is 12 residues. The V gene's germline CDR1 is MNHNS and CDR2 SASEGT. CDR3 bases: TGTGCCAGCTCGACTAACACCTACGAGCAGTACTTC. It codes for CASSTNTYEQYF.

As concerns this clonotype: Mismatch with germline at one junction end may stem from a read error. V is TRBV9 and J is TRBJ2-1; 9 bases are a match to TRBD2. The CDR3 covers 15 residues. Looked up from germline, CDR1 is SGDLS and CDR2 is YYNGEE. The CDR3 nucleotides read TGTGCCAGCAGCGGAACTAGCGGGTCCTACAATGGGCAGTTCTTC. This translates into CASSGTSGSYNGQFF.

The V gene is TRBV10-3, the J gene TRBJ2-7, with D possibly TRBD1 on 5 matching bases. The CDR3 contains 14 residues. Trimming stripped 10 bases from V and 6 bases from J, with 22 bases between. Germline CDR1 ENHRY, CDR2 SYGVKD. DNA of the CDR3: TGTGCCACCCAGAGCAGCGCCCCAGGGATCGAGCAGTACTTC. Protein sequence: CATQSSAPGIEQYF.

The chain recombines TRBV20-1 with TRBJ2-5; TRBD2 aligns across 14 bases. This CDR3 contains 16 residues. The V gene's germline CDR1 is DFQATT and CDR2 SNEGSKA (reference sequence). J was trimmed by 5 bases and V by 6 bases; bases with no gene match: 11. The CDR3 sequence is CSANSGTSGGRETQYF. The CDR3 region has the DNA TGCAGTGCAAACTCCGGGACTAGCGGGGGTCGGGAGACCCAGTACTTC.

The V gene is TRBV28, the J gene TRBJ2-7, with 8 bases that match TRBD1. V trimming: 6 bases; J trimming: 6 bases; junction bases outside the gene matches: 7. This CDR3 is built from 13 residues. Germline loops: CDR1 MDHEN, CDR2 SYDVKM. CDR3: CASRQTDRVEQYF. DNA for the CDR3: TGTGCCAGCAGGCAGACGGACAGGGTCGAGCAGTACTTC.

In regard to this clonotype: Here the CDR3 omits its conserved ending phenylalanine or tryptophan, so a read error is the likely source. The chain joins TRBV28 to TRBJ2-7; TRBD1 might be the D (6 bases). CDR3 length: 15 residues. CDR1 MDHEN and CDR2 SYDVKM come from the germline V gene. Trimming left V 6 bases short and J 4 bases short, with 19 bases between. The CDR3 here is CASRRQAAPLYEQYL. DNA for the CDR3: TGTGCCAGCAGGCGACAGGCTGCTCCCCTGTACGAGCAGTACTTG.

Only a few counts were recorded for this clonotype. This chain uses TRBV7-9 with TRBJ2-1, with 8 nucleotides matching TRBD2. Germline values: CDR1 SEHNR, CDR2 FQNEAQ (reference sequence). Trimming cost V 6 bases and J 7 bases; bases outside gene matches: 14. This CDR3 has 16 residues. CDR3 region: CASSSRGSGETNEQFF. CDR3 nucleotides: TGTGCCAGCAGTTCCCGCGGTAGCGGGGAAACTAATGAGCAGTTCTTC.

The chain links TRBV30 to TRBJ1-4; 12 nucleotides align to TRBD1. CDR1 and CDR2 from the germline V gene are GTSNPN and SVGIG (reference sequence). The CDR3 spans 15 residues. V was clipped by 3 bases and J by 8 bases; unmatched bases: 7. The CDR3 bases are TGTGCCTGGAGGACGGCCGGGACAGGGGGCGAAAAACTGTTTTTT. Residues: CAWRTAGTGGEKLFF.

This clonotype was observed at least ten times. The gene calls are TRBV29-1 and TRBJ2-1; D is possibly TRBD2 (6 bases). The V gene's germline CDR1 is SQVTM and CDR2 ANQGSEA. The CDR3 extends over 12 amino acids. The germline V and J ends were trimmed by 7 bases and 5 bases, with 12 bases remaining between them. CDR3 sequence reads: CSGGWGDNEQFF. CDR3 coding DNA: TGCAGCGGTGGGTGGGGGGACAATGAGCAGTTCTTC.

As for this clonotype: Without the conserved terminal phenylalanine or tryptophan, this CDR3 likely stems from a read error. The chain couples TRBV3-1 to TRBJ1-1; 8 nucleotides agree with TRBD1. The CDR3 runs 16 residues. V shed 1 base, J shed 5 bases, and the junction held 9 bases outside the gene matches. Germline V gives CDR1 LGHDT, CDR2 YNNKEL (reference sequence). The CDR3 nucleotides are TGTGCCAGCAGCCAAGGACCCGGACAGGGTCGGACTGAAGCTTTCTCT. Its protein product is CASSQGPGQGRTEAFS.

A remark on this clonotype: Germline and junction disagree at one end, which may indicate a read error. The V gene is TRBV28, the J gene TRBJ2-4; D gene unclear. Looked up from germline, CDR1 is MDHEN and CDR2 is SYDVKM. The CDR3 loop spans 13 amino acids. The CDR3 bases are TGTGCCAGCAGTTTAGGGCAGTCAAACGTTCAGTACTTC. The encoded protein is CASSLGQSNVQYF.

The chain has TRBV20-1 and TRBJ1-1; D call uncertain. The germline gives CDR1 DFQATT, CDR2 SNEGSKA (reference sequence). The CDR3 extends over 14 amino acids. V dropped 1 base and J dropped 3 bases, with 12 bases sitting between them. Written as DNA, the CDR3 is TGCAGTGCTAGAGTTGAGTTCCTACACACTGAAGCTTTCTTT. Translation: CSARVEFLHTEAFF.

This chain uses TRBV15 with TRBJ2-2; 7 bases are a match to TRBD1. V trimming: 4 bases; J trimming: 7 bases; junction bases outside the gene matches: 6. From germline, CDR1 is LNHNV and CDR2 YYDKDF (reference sequence). The CDR3 has 14 residues. The CDR3 sequence is CATSKGQIRGELFF. The CDR3 nucleotides are TGTGCCACCAGCAAGGGACAGATTCGCGGGGAGCTGTTTTTT.

The chain carries TRBV11-3 and TRBJ2-5; maybe TRBD2 (5 bases). The germline V and J ends were trimmed by 4 bases and 0 bases, with 9 bases remaining between them. Germline-derived CDR1 and CDR2 are SGHNT and YENEEA. The CDR3 contains 14 residues. CDR3 in DNA: TGTGCCAGCAGCTCACTACTAGACCAAGAGACCCAGTACTTC. It translates to CASSSLLDQETQYF.